The clone carrying this TCR beta chain was seen ten or more times. This sample stems from a study of human T cells and chemical hapten exposure. Overall study context: Skin of the upper inner arm, roughly 2 cm by roughly 2 cm, received 2% DPC for sensitization. Women made up most patients, who had alopecia areata, totalis or universalis.

In germline, CDR1 is SNHLY, CDR2 FYNNEI. Trimming stripped 10 bases from V and 9 bases from J, with 13 bases between. The CDR3 is made up of 12 amino acids. Stated time point: pre-sensitization, week 0. The treatment was: therapeutic diphenylcyclopropenone sensitization with weekly scalp DPC. Individual cDNA molecules (in the library) carried attached unique molecular identifiers. Per the authors' pipeline: From roughly 23,000 to 640,000 TCRs were found per sample, with a median of 95,638. MiXCR, run by TCRdb on the RACE reads, gives a single entry per CDR3 protein. For this entry, the V and J calls and clone size follow TCRdb and not the study's own pipeline. The table records about 380,000 distinct CDR3 sequences, approximately 5.1% of them present only once.

The V and J genes are TRBV2 and TRBJ1-6; D is ambiguous. This TCR was sampled from a woman between 45 and 65 years old with alopecia areata. Some clones in this sample may be carry-over from other donors' samples. The source material was whole blood, sampled in connection with sensitization to the hapten diphenylcyclopropenone (DPC). CDR3 residues: CATADWASPLHF. CDR3 nucleotides: TGTGCCACCGCGGACTGGGCTTCACCCCTCCACTTT.